These T cell receptor beta chains were read from a single sample in a study of cytomegalovirus exposure and HLA in healthy donors. The data were produced by immunoSEQ multiplex PCR, yet TCRdb's version contains in-frame clones alone and is incomplete. This sample carries some 88,000 clones, 65% to 80% of them seen once, and the ten largest clones take around 16%. Sequencing was done on a sample of PBMCs. The receptors stem from a woman between 18 and 29 years old in good health and CMV-seropositive. Both conserved end residues are part of each CDR3. The D gene is left open where the match is weak. The listing skips clone size in some rows; elsewhere it reads once, few, many or a size class.

J,D,size,V,DNA,CDR3
TRBJ2-3,TRBD2,once,TRBV7-8,TGTGCCAGCAGCTTAGAAGCTGGGAGGGGCACAGATACGCAGTATTTT,CASSLEAGRGTDTQYF
TRBJ2-7,-,-,TRBV18,TGTGCCAGCTCCTCCGGGGGTCTAGAGTCCTACGAGCAGTACTTC,CASSSGGLESYEQYF
TRBJ1-3,-,once,TRBV28,TGTGCCAGCAGTTTACCCCAAAAAGGAAACACCATATATTTT,CASSLPQKGNTIYF
TRBJ2-5,-,-,TRBV6-1,TGTGCCAGCAGTGGACAGTTTTTCCAAGAGACCCAGTACTTC,CASSGQFFQETQYF
TRBJ2-5,-,-,TRBV4-2,TGTGCCAGCAGCCAAGGCGGTGAAGAGACCCAGTACTTC,CASSQGGEETQYF
TRBJ2-3,-,-,TRBV9,TGTGCCAGCAGCGTAGGGGGGGGGCCAGCCACAGATACGCAGTATTTT,CASSVGGGPATDTQYF
TRBJ2-7,-,once,TRBV30,TGTGCCTGGTCGCTGGGAGGCTCCGAGCAGTACTTC,CAWSLGGSEQYF
TRBJ1-1,-,few,TRBV19,TGTGCCAGTAGTACCCCCCCCCAGGGTACGAACACTGAAGCTTTCTTT,CASSTPPQGTNTEAFF
TRBJ2-7,-,-,TRBV6-5,TGTGCCAGCAGTTACTCGACCGGAGGGACCTACGAGCAGTACTTC,CASSYSTGGTYEQYF
TRBJ2-6,-,-,TRBV19,TGTGCCAGTTATCCTCGAGGACAGTTCATCTCTGGGGCCAACGTCCTGACTTTC,CASYPRGQFISGANVLTF
TRBJ2-5,TRBD2,-,TRBV9,TGTGCCAGCACCCTCGGGCTAGCGGGTGGGGAGACCCAGTACTTC,CASTLGLAGGETQYF
TRBJ2-7,-,-,TRBV7-9,TGTGCCAGCAGCTTGGCAGGGTCGTACGAGCAGTACTTC,CASSLAGSYEQYF
TRBJ1-1,TRBD1,-,TRBV28,TGTGCCAGCAGTTTATGGCGGCAGGGGGTGAACACTGAAGCTTTCTTT,CASSLWRQGVNTEAFF
TRBJ2-7,TRBD1,-,TRBV6-5,TGTGCCAGCAGTTACGACAGGGGATACGAGCAGTACTTC,CASSYDRGYEQYF
TRBJ2-7,-,few,TRBV18,TGTGCCAGCTCACTTTCAGGGGGAGGCTACTACGAGCAGTACTTC,CASSLSGGGYYEQYF
TRBJ2-3,-,-,TRBV30,TGTGCCTGGAGCCCCGCTCGAGCTAGCACAGATACGCAGTATTTT,CAWSPARASTDTQYF
TRBJ1-5,TRBD1,-,TRBV5-8,TGTGCCAGCAGGCCGCCGGGACAGAACTATCAGCCCCAGCATTTT,CASRPPGQNYQPQHF
TRBJ2-7,-,few,TRBV30,TGTGCCTTACGGACAGACTCCTACGAGCAGTACTTC,CALRTDSYEQYF
TRBJ2-7,-,-,TRBV6-1,TGTGCCAGCAGTGAAATCGGGGGTTCCTCCTACGAGCAGTACTTC,CASSEIGGSSYEQYF
TRBJ2-1,TRBD1,once,TRBV4-1,TGCGCCAGCAGGCCCGCCAGGGGGCTATACAATGAGCAGTTCTTC,CASRPARGLYNEQFF
TRBJ2-5,-,-,TRBV19,TGTGCCAGTAGTGTCGCGAGGGGGACCCTCCAAGAGACCCAGTACTTC,CASSVARGTLQETQYF
TRBJ2-7,-,-,TRBV5-4,TGTGCCAGGGACAATCGGAAGGGCGAGCAGTACTTC,CARDNRKGEQYF
TRBJ2-7,-,-,TRBV6-5,TGTGCCAGCAGTTACTCGGTCGGGAGCTACGAGCAGTACTTC,CASSYSVGSYEQYF
TRBJ2-7,-,-,TRBV2,TGTGCCAGCAGTGAAACACAGGGAATCTACGAGCAGTACTTC,CASSETQGIYEQYF
TRBJ1-2,TRBD1,-,TRBV19,TGTGCCAGTAGTGCCTGGGACAGGGAGACGGGCTACACCTTC,CASSAWDRETGYTF
TRBJ2-1,-,-,TRBV9,TGTGCCAGCAGCGGTGTATCGACAGGCCCTTACAATGAGCAGTTCTTC,CASSGVSTGPYNEQFF